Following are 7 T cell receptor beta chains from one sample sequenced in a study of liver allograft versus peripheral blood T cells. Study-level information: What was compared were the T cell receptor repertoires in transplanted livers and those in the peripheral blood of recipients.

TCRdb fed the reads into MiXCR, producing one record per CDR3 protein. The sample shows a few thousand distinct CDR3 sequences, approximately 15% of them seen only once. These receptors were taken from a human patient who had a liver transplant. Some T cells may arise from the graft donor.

The CDR3, as DNA: TGTGCCAGCAGTTCCCGGACAGGTGAGGACACTGAAGCTTTCTTT. This gives the protein CASSSRTGEDTEAFF. The chain couples TRBV12-3 or TRBV12-4 to TRBJ1-1, with 7 bases matching TRBD1. V lost 4 bases and J lost 3; bases outside the gene matches: 8. The CDR3 is 15 residues long.

The CDR3: CASSLGGYEQYF. The CDR3 region has the DNA TGTGCCAGCAGTTTAGGGGGCTACGAGCAGTACTTC. The rearrangement joins TRBV6-5 to TRBJ2-7; perhaps TRBD1 as D (6 bases). V shed 4 bases and J shed 3 bases, with 7 bases lying between them. This CDR3 comprises 12 residues. Per germline, CDR1 MNHEY and CDR2 SVGAGI.

The CDR3: CASMIYNEQFF. The CDR3, as DNA: TGTGCCAGTATGATCTACAATGAGCAGTTCTTC. V usage is TRBV19 and J usage is TRBJ2-1; D is uncertain. This CDR3 region has 11 residues. Between the trimmed V and J ends, which lost 7 bases and 3 bases, there was a span of 4 bases. Germline V CDR1 and CDR2: LNHDA, SQIVND (reference sequence).

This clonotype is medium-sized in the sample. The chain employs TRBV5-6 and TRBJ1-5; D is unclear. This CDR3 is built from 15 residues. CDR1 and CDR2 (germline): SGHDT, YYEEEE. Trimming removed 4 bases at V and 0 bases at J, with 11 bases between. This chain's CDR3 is CASSDGPYSNQPQHF. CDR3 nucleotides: TGTGCCAGCAGCGACGGACCCTATAGCAATCAGCCCCAGCATTTT.

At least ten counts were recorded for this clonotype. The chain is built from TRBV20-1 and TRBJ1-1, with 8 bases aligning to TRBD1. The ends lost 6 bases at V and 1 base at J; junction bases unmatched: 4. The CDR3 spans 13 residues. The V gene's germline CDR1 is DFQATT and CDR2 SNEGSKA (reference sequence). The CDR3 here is CSAPGQGNTEAFF. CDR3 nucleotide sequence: TGCAGTGCCCCCGGACAGGGGAACACTGAAGCTTTCTTT.

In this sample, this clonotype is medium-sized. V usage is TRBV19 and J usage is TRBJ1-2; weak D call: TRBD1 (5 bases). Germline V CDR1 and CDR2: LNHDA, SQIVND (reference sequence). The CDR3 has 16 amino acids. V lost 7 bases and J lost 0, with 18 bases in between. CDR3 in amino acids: CASTSSGPKANYGYTF. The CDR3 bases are TGTGCCAGTACCTCTTCGGGGCCTAAAGCTAACTATGGCTACACCTTC.

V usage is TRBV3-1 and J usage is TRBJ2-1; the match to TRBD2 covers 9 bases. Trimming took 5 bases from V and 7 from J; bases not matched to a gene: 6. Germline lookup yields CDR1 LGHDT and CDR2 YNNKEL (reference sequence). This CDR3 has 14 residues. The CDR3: CASSGTSIGNEQFF. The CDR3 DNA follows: TGTGCCAGCAGCGGGACTAGCATTGGGAATGAGCAGTTCTTC.